Below, 16 T cell receptor beta chains from the same sample are listed, as sequenced in a study of response to subunit inactivated influenza vaccine. TCRdb processed the RT-PCR reads anew with MiXCR; each CDR3 protein has one entry. The sample has about 500,000 distinct CDR3 sequences, around 7.7% seen once. This material consisted of PBMCs from blood, taken 23 to 25 months after vaccination. The receptor set was obtained from a man in his fifties or sixties who received an inactivated influenza vaccine.

This clonotype has a single count. One end of the junction is discordant with germline, which a read error may explain. The rearrangement joins TRBV28 to TRBJ2-1; 7 nucleotides agree with TRBD2. The germline V gene has CDR1 MDHEN and CDR2 SYDVKM. This CDR3 has 13 residues. CDR3 coding DNA: TGTACCAGCGGGGACCCTCTGCCCCGTAAGCAGTTCTTC. Translation: CTSGDPLPRKQFF.

As regards this clonotype: A much larger clone lies a single base off, so this may be a read error. This chain joins TRBV14 and TRBJ2-5; D perhaps matches TRBD2 (6 bases). Trimming shortened V by 4 bases and J by 5 bases, and 20 bases separated the two germline ends. This CDR3 contains 16 residues. Germline V gene sequence: CDR1 SGHDN, CDR2 FVKESK. The CDR3 here is CASSRWSSERTETQYF. The CDR3 DNA reads as TGTGCCAGCAGCCGATGGTCTAGCGAGAGAACGGAGACCCAGTACTTC.

The rearrangement joins TRBV2 to TRBJ1-2, with 9 bases that match TRBD1. This CDR3 contains 13 residues. CDR1 is SNHLY, CDR2 FYNNEI, per germline. V was clipped by 9 bases and J by 2 bases; unmatched bases: 4. In DNA form, the CDR3 reads TGTGCCAGTCCCGGGACAGGGAACTATGGCTACACCTTC. Protein product: CASPGTGNYGYTF.

This clonotype was recorded a few times. The J gene is TRBJ2-7, the V gene TRBV20-1; TRBD2 matches 16 bases. From germline, CDR1 is DFQATT and CDR2 SNEGSKA (reference sequence). The CDR3 extends over 17 amino acids. J was trimmed by 6 bases and V by 2 bases; bases with no gene match: 10. CDR3 loop: CSARPGLAGGLSGEQYF. CDR3 DNA: TGCAGTGCTAGACCGGGACTAGCGGGAGGGCTCTCTGGCGAGCAGTACTTC.

The rearrangement joins TRBV18 to TRBJ2-2; 9 bases fit TRBD1. The germline gives CDR1 KGHSH, CDR2 LQKENI. Trimming removed 1 base from V and 6 bases from J; junction bases left unmatched: 6. The CDR3 totals 16 residues. In DNA form, the CDR3 reads TGTGCCAGCTCACCACGTCAGGACAGGGGTTCCGGGGAGCTGTTTTTT. Its translation: CASSPRQDRGSGELFF.

This clonotype was detected a few times. The V gene is TRBV7-2, the J gene TRBJ1-2; D not resolved. The CDR3 length is 16 residues. CDR1 SGHTA and CDR2 FQGNSA come from the germline V gene. Trimming left V 0 bases short and J 0 bases short, with 11 bases between. The CDR3 DNA follows: TGTGCCAGCAGCTTAGCTTCGAGCATAGCTAACTATGGCTACACCTTC. It translates to CASSLASSIANYGYTF.

This clonotype was counted between two and nine times. The chain couples TRBV7-9 to TRBJ1-1, with unresolved D. Germline CDR1 is SEHNR and CDR2 is FQNEAQ (reference sequence). V was pared by 3 bases and J by 11 bases, with 16 bases between. CDR3 length equals 13 residues. The DNA of the CDR3 is TGTGCCAGCAGCTTGATTGAGGGCCCGGGGGCTTTCTTT. Encoded protein: CASSLIEGPGAFF.

This clonotype has a handful of counts. The chain uses TRBV11-2 and TRBJ1-2; D is possibly TRBD1 (5 bases). V was shortened by 5 bases and J by 4 bases, with 17 bases between the two germline ends. In germline, CDR1 is SGHAT, CDR2 FQNNGV. The CDR3 has 15 residues. CDR3 loop: CASSPDSSRLYGYTF. The CDR3 region has the DNA TGTGCCAGCAGCCCAGACAGCTCCCGACTCTATGGCTACACCTTC.

This clonotype was seen repeatedly, ten times or more. J is TRBJ2-5 and V is TRBV12-3 or TRBV12-4; D perhaps matches TRBD1 (5 bases). The CDR3 consists of 13 residues. Trimming pared 3 bases from V and 5 bases from J, leaving 10 bases between. The DNA of the CDR3 is TGTGCCAGCAGTTTTTCAGGGCGTGAGACCCAGTACTTC. Encoded protein: CASSFSGRETQYF.

This clonotype showed up just a few times. CDR3 nucleotides: TGCAGCGTTGGAACCGGGACAGGGTATGGCTACACCTTC. It codes for CSVGTGTGYGYTF. V and J are TRBV29-1 and TRBJ1-2; 9 bases align to TRBD1. The CDR3 extends over 13 amino acids. Looked up from germline, CDR1 is SQVTM and CDR2 is ANQGSEA. V lost 4 bases, J lost 5 bases, and 5 bases stayed unmatched.

This clonotype was found a few times. V and J are TRBV7-3 and TRBJ2-3; the match to TRBD2 covers 12 bases. Trimming at V came to 5 bases and at J to 4 bases, leaving 7 bases not matched to a gene. This CDR3 has 16 amino acids. CDR1 SGHTA and CDR2 FQGTGA come from the germline V gene. CDR3 nucleotides: TGTGCCAGCAGCGCGAAACTAGCGGGAGGCCCAGATACGCAGTATTTT. It translates to CASSAKLAGGPDTQYF.

This clonotype has only a few counts. The chain is built from TRBV7-9 and TRBJ1-1; a possible D gene is TRBD1 (6 bases). V was clipped by 3 bases and J by 11 bases, with 19 bases between them. The length of the CDR3 is 14 residues. Looked up from germline, CDR1 is SEHNR and CDR2 is FQNEAQ (reference sequence). In nucleotides, the CDR3 is TGTGCCAGCAGCTTTGGGGGGGGGCTCCGGCGGGCTTTCTTT. Protein sequence: CASSFGGGLRRAFF. The full variable domain, rest sourced from reference TRBV7-9 and TRBJ1-1, is DTGVSQNPRHKITKRGQNVTFRCDPISEHNRLYWYRQTLGQGPEFLTYFQNEAQLEKSRLLSDRFSAERPKGSFSTLEIQRTEQGDSAMYLCASSFGGGLRRAFFGQGTRLTVV.

The J gene is TRBJ2-3, the V gene TRBV27; D is undetermined. The CDR3 sequence is 10 residues long. CDR1 is MNHEY and CDR2 is SMNVEV in the germline V gene (reference sequence). V was trimmed by 7 bases and J by 6 bases, leaving 5 bases between them. The CDR3 DNA follows: TGTGCCAGCAAAGGTGATACGCAGTATTTT. Translated: CASKGDTQYF.

There are a few counts of this clonotype. This chain uses TRBV5-6 with TRBJ1-2; 7 nucleotides align to TRBD1. Germline V lookup: CDR1 SGHDT, CDR2 YYEEEE. This CDR3 has 15 amino acids. With 3 bases clipped from V and 1 base from J, the junction kept 6 bases outside the gene matches. The CDR3 reads CASSSRDRHNYGYTF. CDR3 nucleotides: TGTGCCAGCAGCTCCCGGGACAGACATAACTATGGCTACACCTTC.

The table lists this clonotype with a few counts. This chain joins TRBV14 and TRBJ2-7, with 7 bases matching TRBD1. Germline assignment: CDR1 SGHDN and CDR2 FVKESK. CDR3 length: 15 residues. Losses at the gene ends were 1 base for V and 5 bases for J; bases not matched to a gene: 8. The CDR3 DNA is TGTGCCAGCAGCCAAGGACAGGGTCGTCGTCACGAGCAGTACTTC. This codes for CASSQGQGRRHEQYF.

In this sample, this clonotype turned up a few times. This sequence joins TRBV29-1 and TRBJ2-3; maybe TRBD1 (5 bases). V shed 3 bases and J shed 3 bases, with 13 bases lying between them. This CDR3 has 14 amino acids. The germline V gene has CDR1 SQVTM and CDR2 ANQGSEA. Here the CDR3 reads CSVEMTDLTDTQYF. The CDR3 coding sequence is TGCAGCGTTGAGATGACAGACTTAACAGATACGCAGTATTTT.